The present TCR beta chain was sequenced within a study of blood T cell repertoires in COVID-19. Study-level information: Sample material is recorded as cDNA or gDNA derived from T cells, B-cell-depleted T cells, or PBMCs.

Germline CDR1 reads SEHNR; CDR2 reads FQNEAQ (reference sequence). The length of the CDR3 is 14 residues. The V and J ends lost 1 base and 2 bases respectively, with 8 bases between them. Per the study methods: Quantification of nucleated cells was approximated via reference gene primer amplification. Libraries were prepared by immunoSEQ multiplex PCR; TCRdb keeps only in-frame clonotypes and omits some of them. V, J and clone size are those of that table, while D and trimming were read from the DNA. This sample has approximately 270,000 clones, with more than 75% found just once. This TCR was recovered from a man aged 35-49 years with active or convalescent COVID-19. This chain uses TRBV7-9 with TRBJ1-2; D remains unclear. The sample was peripheral blood. This CDR3 reads CASSLDSLNYGYTF. In DNA, the CDR3 is TGTGCCAGCAGCTTAGACAGTTTAAACTATGGCTACACCTTC. The full variable domain, with the rest looked up from reference TRBV7-9 and TRBJ1-2, is DTGVSQNPRHKITKRGQNVTFRCDPISEHNRLYWYRQTLGQGPEFLTYFQNEAQLEKSRLLSDRFSAERPKGSFSTLEIQRTEQGDSAMYLCASSLDSLNYGYTFGSGTRLTVV.